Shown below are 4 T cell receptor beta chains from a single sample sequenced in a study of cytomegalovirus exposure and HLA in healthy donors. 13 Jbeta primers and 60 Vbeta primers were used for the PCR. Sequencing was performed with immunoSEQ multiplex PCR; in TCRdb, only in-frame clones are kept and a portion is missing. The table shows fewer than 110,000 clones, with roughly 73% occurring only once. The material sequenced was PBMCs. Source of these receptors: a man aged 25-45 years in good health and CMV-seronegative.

CDR3 sequence (DNA): TGTGCCAGCAGTCAGGACAGGACGGTGAACACTGAAGCTTTCTTT. Residues: CASSQDRTVNTEAFF. The chain joins TRBV6-1 to TRBJ1-1, with TRBD1 matching over 7 bases. CDR1 is MNHNS, CDR2 SASEGT, per germline. Unmatched junction bases numbered 6, after V lost 5 bases and J lost 0 bases. The CDR3 extends over 15 amino acids.

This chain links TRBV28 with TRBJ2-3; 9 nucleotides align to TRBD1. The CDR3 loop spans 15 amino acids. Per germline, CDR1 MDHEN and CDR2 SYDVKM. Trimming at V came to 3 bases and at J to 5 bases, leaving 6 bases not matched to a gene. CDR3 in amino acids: CASSLGDREGDTQYF. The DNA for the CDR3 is TGTGCCAGCAGTTTGGGGGACAGGGAGGGAGATACGCAGTATTTT.

The CDR3 loop is CASSPPAAGETQYF. CDR3 bases: TGTGCCAGCTCACCACCGGCGGCCGGAGAGACCCAGTACTTC. J is TRBJ2-5 and V is TRBV18; D not certain. The CDR3 covers 14 residues. V was trimmed by 0 bases and J by 4 bases, leaving 9 bases between them. Germline assignment: CDR1 KGHSH and CDR2 LQKENI.

Written as DNA, the CDR3 is TGTGCCAGCAGCGCTCGCCCAGCGGGGAGAGCCGGGGAGCTGTTTTTT. Its translation: CASSARPAGRAGELFF. The rearrangement uses TRBV9 and TRBJ2-2; 7 positions match TRBD2. This CDR3 comprises 16 residues. In germline, CDR1 is SGDLS, CDR2 YYNGEE. Trimming at V came to 3 bases and at J to 6 bases, leaving 11 bases not matched to a gene.